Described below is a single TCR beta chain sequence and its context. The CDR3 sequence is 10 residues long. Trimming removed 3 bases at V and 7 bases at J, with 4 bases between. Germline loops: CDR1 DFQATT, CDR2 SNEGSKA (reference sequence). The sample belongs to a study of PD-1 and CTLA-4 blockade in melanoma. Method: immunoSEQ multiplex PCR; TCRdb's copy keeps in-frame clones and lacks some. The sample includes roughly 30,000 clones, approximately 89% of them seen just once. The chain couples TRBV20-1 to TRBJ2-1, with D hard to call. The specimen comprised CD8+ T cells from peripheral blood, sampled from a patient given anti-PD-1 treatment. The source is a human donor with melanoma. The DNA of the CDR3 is TGCAGTGCTAGGGAAAATGAGCAGTTCTTC. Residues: CSARENEQFF.